The clone carrying this T cell receptor (beta chain) has more than one count but fewer than ten. The missing conserved phenylalanine or tryptophan at the end of this CDR3 makes a read error likely. This entry is derived from a study of regulatory T cells in long-lasting Graves disease. Germline V gene sequence: CDR1 SGHAT, CDR2 FQNNGV. The CDR3 length is 12 residues. V was pared by 5 bases and J by 6 bases, with 10 bases between. Time point in this sample: newly diagnosed GD, antithyroid drugs for less than 3 months. From PBMCs, RNA was extracted and then used to make the TCR library. Patients were from an endocrinology department in Xi'an, China. Construction of TCR beta libraries relied on iRepertoire HTBI primers and on Arm-PCR targeting CDR3 regions. MiXCR, applied by TCRdb to the multiplex PCR reads, yields one record per CDR3 protein. Found here are 400,000 to 500,000 distinct CDR3 sequences, 15% of them singletons; the top ten hold around 7.6%.

The same specimen was also included in a second study, on T cells in Graves' hyperthyroidism and ophthalmopathy.

This chain connects TRBV11-2 to TRBJ1-1; D remains ambiguous. The TCR originated in a middle-aged woman with Graves disease. Source: peripheral blood mononuclear cells (PBMCs), taken at new diagnosis, from a patient treated with antithyroid drugs. CDR3 residues: CASSPPGSEAFL. CDR3 sequence (DNA): TGTGCCAGCAGCCCGCCGGGATCTGAAGCTTTCCTT.